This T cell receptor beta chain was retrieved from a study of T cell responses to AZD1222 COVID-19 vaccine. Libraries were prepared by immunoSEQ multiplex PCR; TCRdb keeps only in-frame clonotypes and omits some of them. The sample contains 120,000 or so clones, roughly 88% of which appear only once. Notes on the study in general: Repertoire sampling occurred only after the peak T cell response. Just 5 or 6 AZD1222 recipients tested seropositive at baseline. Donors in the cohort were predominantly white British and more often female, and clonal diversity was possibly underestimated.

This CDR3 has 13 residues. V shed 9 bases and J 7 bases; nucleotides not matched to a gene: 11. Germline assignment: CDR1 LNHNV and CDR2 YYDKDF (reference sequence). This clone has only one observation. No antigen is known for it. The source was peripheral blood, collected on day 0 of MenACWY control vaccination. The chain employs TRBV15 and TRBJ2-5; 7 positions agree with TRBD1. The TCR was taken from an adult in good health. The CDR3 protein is CATKDRNRGTQYF. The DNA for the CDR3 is TGTGCCACTAAGGACAGGAACCGGGGGACCCAGTACTTC.